The text below deals with one T cell receptor beta chain. No antigen is known for it. The sample belongs to a study of graft-versus-host responses after intestinal transplantation. Study overall: All recipients got anti-thymocyte globulin induction, then tacrolimus and steroids for approximately 3 years.

Generated by immunoSEQ multiplex PCR, the TCRdb table keeps only in-frame clones and is missing some. The sample lists some 90,000 clones; roughly 88% were seen once. The V gene's germline CDR1 is SGDLS and CDR2 YYNGEE. J gave up 4 bases and V 0 bases, and 3 bases lay outside the gene matches. There are 15 residues in the CDR3. The study's findings and limits: GvH clones were found in recipient marrow; some appeared first in ileum or blood. Among circulating GvH clones, peak levels were associated with early post-transplant declines in HvG clones. Allograft graft-versus-host to host-versus-graft clonal ratios ran high in patients with graft-donor T cell macrochimerism.

V usage is TRBV9 and J usage is TRBJ2-5, with 10 bases fitting TRBD1. The material sequenced was unstimulated CD4+ T cells sorted from spleen or lymph node cells, taken before intestinal transplant. The sequence was obtained from a human donor who received an intestinal transplant. The CDR3 region has the DNA TGTGCCAGCAGCGTAGACGGACAGGGGGGAGAGACCCAGTACTTC. It is translated as CASSVDGQGGETQYF.